One and the same sample provided the 24 T cell receptor beta chains below, sequenced in a study of cytomegalovirus exposure and HLA in healthy donors. A multiplex PCR was run with 60 Vbeta primers and 13 Jbeta primers. The assay was immunoSEQ multiplex PCR, and TCRdb's table has in-frame clones only and misses some. The sample comprises about 130,000 clones, 60% to 80% of which are singletons, and 0.85% to 1.4% rests with the top ten. Sequencing was carried out using PBMCs. The receptors were gathered from a male donor in good health and CMV-seronegative.

The chain uses TRBV5-6 and TRBJ2-5; D gene unclear. The J call may be mistaken, given a closer DNA end match to TRBJ2-7. This CDR3 has 14 amino acids. In germline, CDR1 is SGHDT, CDR2 YYEEEE. The CDR3 bases are TGTGCCAGCAGCTTGGGGGCCAGCCCCTACGAGCAGTACTTC. Translating gives CASSLGASPYEQYF.

The V gene is TRBV25-1, the J gene TRBJ2-5; 8 bases agree with TRBD1. The better agreement between TRBJ2-7 and the DNA end casts doubt on the J call. In germline, CDR1 is MGHDK, CDR2 SYGVNS. The CDR3 loop spans 15 amino acids. CDR3 amino acids: CASSASPGGTYEQYF. The CDR3 DNA sequence: TGTGCCAGCAGTGCCAGTCCAGGGGGCACCTACGAGCAGTACTTC.

This clone was counted once. The CDR3 nucleotides read TGTGCCAGCTCACCACCGCGGGCCAGAAATGTCGAGCAGTACTTC. This translates into CASSPPRARNVEQYF. V and J are TRBV18 and TRBJ2-7, with D possibly TRBD2 on 5 matching bases. Germline V gene data show CDR1 as KGHSH and CDR2 as LQKENI. Trimming cost V 0 bases and J 6 bases, with 15 bases left between them. The CDR3 is made up of 15 amino acids.

V and J are TRBV4-3 and TRBJ2-7; D perhaps matches TRBD1 (7 bases). The CDR3 runs to 16 residues. Trimming took off 4 bases at V and 2 bases at J, with 18 bases between the two ends. Looked up from germline, CDR1 is LGHNA and CDR2 is YSLEER. The CDR3 loop reads CASSLTQGGSPYEQYF. CDR3 nucleotides: TGCGCCAGCAGCCTCACTCAGGGGGGCTCACCCTACGAGCAGTACTTC.

The V gene is TRBV7-2, the J gene TRBJ1-2, with 9 bases identical to TRBD1. Germline loops: CDR1 SGHTA, CDR2 FQGNSA. The CDR3 totals 15 residues. V shed 5 bases and J 8 bases; nucleotides not matched to a gene: 12. CDR3 sequence: CASSTSQGAAGGYTF. CDR3 sequence (DNA): TGTGCCAGCAGCACATCACAGGGGGCGGCGGGCGGCTACACCTTC.

The V and J genes are TRBV19 and TRBJ1-5; 10 nucleotides agree with TRBD1. Germline assignment: CDR1 LNHDA and CDR2 SQIVND (reference sequence). The CDR3 consists of 16 residues. V lost 7 bases to trimming and J lost 3 bases; unmatched junction nucleotides: 9. The CDR3 sequence: CASTKPGQGINQPQHF. In DNA, the CDR3 is TGTGCCAGTACCAAACCGGGACAGGGGATCAATCAGCCCCAGCATTTT.

With regard to this clone: The same CDR3 is also encoded by other DNA sequences in this sample. The chain recombines TRBV30 with TRBJ1-5, with TRBD1 as a possible D gene (5 bases). V lost 1 base to trimming and J lost 4 bases, with 8 bases between them. This CDR3 is 13 amino acids long. CDR1 and CDR2 (germline): GTSNPN, SVGIG (reference sequence). This CDR3 is CAWSGQSNQPQHF. As DNA, the CDR3 is TGTGCCTGGAGTGGACAGTCAAATCAGCCCCAGCATTTT.

This clone was counted a few times. The chain couples TRBV23-1 to TRBJ1-6; tentative D call: TRBD1 (5 bases). TRBV23-1 qualifies as an ORF whose function is uncertain. V lost 1 base, J lost 0 bases, and 7 bases lay in between. The CDR3 totals 16 residues. The CDR3 spells CASSQYRSSYNSPLHF. The CDR3 DNA reads as TGCGCCAGCAGTCAATACAGGAGCTCCTATAATTCACCCCTCCACTTT.

The gene calls are TRBV7-9 and TRBJ2-5; possibly TRBD2 for D (6 bases). V lost 5 bases and J 8 bases, leaving 21 bases between the germline ends. This CDR3 region has 15 residues. Germline V gene lookup returns CDR1 SEHNR and CDR2 FQNEAQ (reference sequence). The CDR3 protein is CASSPSRPAGTTQYF. The CDR3 nucleotides read TGTGCCAGCAGCCCCAGTAGACCAGCGGGCACAACCCAGTACTTC.

J is TRBJ1-2 and V is TRBV29-1; no clear D. The CDR3 loop spans 12 amino acids. Trimming removed 6 bases at V and 5 bases at J, with 13 bases between. CDR1 and CDR2 from the germline V gene are SQVTM and ANQGSEA. Here the CDR3 reads CSVDVGRYGYTF. The DNA for the CDR3 is TGCAGCGTGGACGTAGGGAGGTATGGCTACACCTTC.

The V gene is TRBV7-9, the J gene TRBJ1-1; no definite D call. Between the trimmed V and J ends, which lost 3 bases and 4 bases, there was a span of 12 bases. The germline gives CDR1 SEHNR, CDR2 FQNEAQ (reference sequence). This CDR3 is 14 amino acids long. The CDR3 here is CASSLRDSTTEAFF. The CDR3 DNA reads as TGTGCCAGCAGCTTGAGGGATAGTACCACTGAAGCTTTCTTT.

This sequence joins TRBV7-9 and TRBJ1-4; D is unresolved. The V gene lost 4 bases and the J gene lost 0 bases, with 3 bases spanning the gap. Germline CDR1 reads SEHNR; CDR2 reads FQNEAQ (reference sequence). The CDR3 runs 13 residues. CDR3 residues: CASSSATNEKLFF. In DNA form, the CDR3 reads TGTGCCAGCAGCTCAGCAACTAATGAAAAACTGTTTTTT.

Only a few counts were recorded for this clone. The chain employs TRBV4-2 and TRBJ1-4; 8 positions match TRBD1. The CDR3 totals 18 residues. Germline V gene lookup returns CDR1 LGHNA and CDR2 YNFKEQ. J lost 8 bases, V lost 0 bases, and 14 bases had no gene match. The CDR3 nucleotides read TGTGCCAGCAGCCAAGATCCCGGGACAGGACTGTTATGGGAAAAACTGTTTTTT. This translates into CASSQDPGTGLLWEKLFF.

The table lists this clone with many counts. The CDR3 sequence: CASSGGGGSRGGYEQYF. CDR3 in DNA: TGTGCCAGCAGTGGGGGAGGCGGCAGTCGGGGCGGTTACGAGCAGTACTTC. The V gene is TRBV25-1, the J gene TRBJ2-7; perhaps TRBD2 as D (6 bases). The CDR3 covers 17 residues. V was pared by 4 bases and J by 4 bases, with 23 bases between. Germline CDR1 and CDR2: MGHDK and SYGVNS.

The rearrangement joins TRBV6-1 to TRBJ1-5; 7 bases are a match to TRBD1. Per the germline V gene, CDR1 is MNHNS and CDR2 is SASEGT. The CDR3 has 14 residues. With V trimmed by 7 bases and J by 1 base, 4 bases remained unmatched. This CDR3 reads CASNPTGSNQPQHF. The CDR3 nucleotides are TGTGCCAGCAACCCGACAGGGAGCAATCAGCCCCAGCATTTT.

The gene calls are TRBV5-4 and TRBJ1-6; 7 nucleotides match TRBD1. This CDR3 comprises 17 residues. V dropped 4 bases and J dropped 0; count of bases not matched to a gene: 7. The germline gives CDR1 SGHNT, CDR2 YYREEE (reference sequence). CDR3 nucleotide sequence: TGTGCCAGCAGCCCCGACCGGGACAGCTCCTATAATTCACCCCTCCACTTT. It yields the protein CASSPDRDSSYNSPLHF.

This clone has more than one count but fewer than ten. The chain links TRBV5-6 to TRBJ2-3, with 8 bases that match TRBD2. CDR3 length equals 14 residues. V trimming: 4 bases; J trimming: 5 bases; junction bases outside the gene matches: 6. Germline CDR1 SGHDT, CDR2 YYEEEE. CDR3 sequence: CASSPGLAVDTQYF. The CDR3 bases are TGTGCCAGCAGCCCCGGACTAGCCGTAGATACGCAGTATTTT.

V gene TRBV7-9 combines with J gene TRBJ1-6, with 8 positions matching TRBD1. Germline trimming cut 6 bases from V and 10 bases from J; bases unmatched to any gene: 8. Germline CDR1 reads SEHNR; CDR2 reads FQNEAQ (reference sequence). The CDR3 contains 14 residues. CDR3 sequence reads: CASRTSGGSSPLHF. The CDR3 DNA reads as TGTGCCAGCAGGACTTCAGGGGGCTCCTCACCCCTCCACTTT.

The chain is built from TRBV29-1 and TRBJ1-1, with unresolved D. Trimming removed 2 bases at V and 3 bases at J, with 10 bases between. The CDR3 is made up of 13 amino acids. Looked up from germline, CDR1 is SQVTM and CDR2 is ANQGSEA. The CDR3 protein is CSVEREEYTEAFF. The DNA of the CDR3 is TGCAGCGTTGAAAGGGAGGAATACACTGAAGCTTTCTTT.

The gene calls are TRBV6-9 and TRBJ2-7, with TRBD2 matching 8 bases. The CDR3 runs 14 residues. V lost 6 bases and J lost 0; bases outside the gene matches: 4. The germline CDR1 and CDR2 sequences are MNHGY and SVAAGI. The DNA for the CDR3 is TGTGCCAGCAGCGGGAGGGGTAGCTCCTACGAGCAGTACTTC. Amino acid sequence: CASSGRGSSYEQYF.

This sequence joins TRBV7-6 and TRBJ2-2, with 14 bases lining up with TRBD2. Germline trimming cut 3 bases from V and 2 bases from J; bases unmatched to any gene: 5. The CDR3 is 18 amino acids. Germline V gives CDR1 SGHVS, CDR2 FNYEAQ. CDR3 sequence (DNA): TGTGCCAGCAGCTTCCAGGGACTAGCGGGGGCCAACACCGGGGAGCTGTTTTTT. Its protein product is CASSFQGLAGANTGELFF.

The chain combines TRBV4-3 with TRBJ1-2; tentative D call: TRBD1 (6 bases). V dropped 2 bases and J dropped 4 bases, with 14 bases sitting between them. CDR1 is LGHNA and CDR2 is YSLEER in the germline V gene. CDR3 length: 15 amino acids. The CDR3 here is CASSQNREVGYGYTF. Written as DNA, the CDR3 is TGCGCCAGCAGCCAAAACAGGGAAGTTGGCTATGGCTACACCTTC.

The CDR3 reads CASSPLLAGSETQYF. Here the CDR3 DNA reads TGTGCCAGCAGTCCTCTTTTGGCGGGGTCCGAGACCCAGTACTTC. The J gene is TRBJ2-5, the V gene TRBV2, with D perhaps TRBD2 (6 bases). Trimming removed 5 bases from V and 5 bases from J, with 18 bases in between. CDR1 SNHLY and CDR2 FYNNEI come from the germline V gene. The CDR3 is 15 residues long.

V and J are TRBV7-9 and TRBJ2-7, with TRBD2 identical over 7 bases. Germline-derived CDR1 and CDR2 are SEHNR and FQNEAQ (reference sequence). This CDR3 is built from 14 residues. J was trimmed by 4 bases and V by 4 bases; bases with no gene match: 7. CDR3 nucleotides: TGTGCCAGCAGCTCCTCATTGGGGGGGTACGAGCAGTACTTC. Protein product: CASSSSLGGYEQYF.